This T cell receptor beta chain was sequenced in a study of T cell repertoires in cytomegalovirus infection. Study-level background: Carrying CMV and the relevant HLA type showed in public TCR beta signatures.

TCRdb redid the calling of the reads with MiXCR, one entry per CDR3 protein. The table shows 400,000 to 550,000 distinct CDR3 sequences, with about 10% occurring only once. Study-wide points: Totalled public TCR beta family frequency picked out people who carried CMV plus the relevant HLA. The ex vivo response was dominated by HLA-C-restricted CMV-specific TCR beta clonotypes.

Between the trimmed V and J ends, which lost 4 bases and 1 base, there was a span of 14 bases. This CDR3 region has 15 residues. The V gene's germline CDR1 is SGHAT and CDR2 FQNNGV. The sample holds many counts of this clonotype. The antigen remains undetermined. This TCR derives from a human donor in good health (CMV status not recorded). Some clones in this sample may be carry-over from other donors' samples. This rearrangement joins TRBV11-2 to TRBJ2-7; D is unresolved. The specimen was PBMCs. The CDR3 loop reads CASSSLKVRSYEQYF. For the CDR3, the DNA is TGTGCCAGCAGCTCCCTAAAGGTCAGATCCTACGAGCAGTACTTC.